The 13 T cell receptor beta chains below were found in one sample sequenced in a study of glioma-infiltrating T cells after dendritic cell vaccination. Clones were sequenced by immunoSEQ multiplex PCR, and TCRdb holds only the in-frame ones, with some missing. The profile shows more than 100,000 clones, 80% to 90% of them singletons. The material was blood, obtained before dendritic cell vaccination. The receptors shown here come from a human donor with glioblastoma.

The V gene is TRBV7-3, the J gene TRBJ2-5; TRBD1 might be the D (6 bases). This CDR3 has 17 amino acids. CDR1 and CDR2 (germline): SGHTA, FQGTGA. The V gene lost 1 base and the J gene lost 1 base, with 16 bases spanning the gap. In DNA, the CDR3 is TGTGCCAGCAGCTTAAGCGTCGGGTGGGACATCCAAGAGACCCAGTACTTC. It codes for CASSLSVGWDIQETQYF.

The genes are TRBV12-5 and TRBJ1-2, with D hard to call. This CDR3 has 16 amino acids. The V end lost 0 bases, the J end lost 0 bases, and 11 bases lay between the germline ends. The germline V gene has CDR1 LGHNT and CDR2 FRNRAP. The CDR3 loop reads CASGLVSYTTNYGYTF. For the CDR3, the DNA is TGTGCTAGTGGTTTGGTAAGTTACACGACTAACTATGGCTACACCTTC.

This chain joins TRBV11-2 and TRBJ2-7; 7 positions agree with TRBD1. CDR1 SGHAT and CDR2 FQNNGV come from the germline V gene. The CDR3 contains 14 residues. Trimming removed 2 bases from V and 4 bases from J; junction bases left unmatched: 5. The CDR3 DNA sequence: TGTGCCAGCAGCTTAATCAGGACAGGTTACGAGCAGTACTTC. It translates to CASSLIRTGYEQYF.

The chain uses TRBV4-2 and TRBJ1-5; 9 bases align to TRBD1. Germline V gene data show CDR1 as LGHNA and CDR2 as YNFKEQ. J lost 3 bases, V lost 4 bases, and 10 bases had no gene match. The CDR3 contains 17 residues. CDR3 sequence: CASSRGEQGADNQPQHF. Written as DNA, the CDR3 is TGTGCCAGCAGCCGAGGAGAACAGGGGGCGGACAATCAGCCCCAGCATTTT.

This clone was counted only a few times. The V gene is TRBV18, the J gene TRBJ2-5, with 7 positions matching TRBD2. Germline CDR1 reads KGHSH; CDR2 reads LQKENI. The CDR3 runs 13 residues. With V trimmed by 3 bases and J by 2 bases, 0 bases remained unmatched. The CDR3 DNA reads TGTGCCAGCTCACCGGGACTACAAGAGACCCAGTACTTC. Translating it yields CASSPGLQETQYF.

The chain joins TRBV4-2 to TRBJ2-1, with 14 bases matching TRBD2. V was clipped by 4 bases and J by 0 bases; unmatched bases: 5. Germline CDR1 LGHNA, CDR2 YNFKEQ. The CDR3 extends over 18 amino acids. The CDR3 loop is CASSLGLAGGHSYNEQFF. The CDR3, as DNA: TGTGCCAGCAGCCTAGGACTAGCGGGGGGCCACTCCTACAATGAGCAGTTCTTC.

This clone has just one count. The chain joins TRBV5-3 to TRBJ2-1; 7 bases fit TRBD1. TRBV5-3 is assigned to the ORF class and has an uncertain function. CDR3 length equals 16 residues. Trimming took 4 bases from V and 4 from J; bases not matched to a gene: 11. The CDR3 protein is CARSPVVGGSYNEQFF. CDR3 DNA sequence: TGTGCCAGAAGCCCCGTGGTAGGGGGCAGTTACAATGAGCAGTTCTTC.

This chain joins TRBV5-5 and TRBJ2-1; 10 nucleotides line up with TRBD1. From germline, CDR1 is SGHKS and CDR2 YYEKEE (reference sequence). After removal of 4 bases from V and 9 bases from J, the junction contained 13 bases not matched to a gene. This CDR3 is built from 16 residues. CDR3 sequence (DNA): TGTGCCAGCAGCCCGGTTAGGACAGGGGGTCGAACTGAGCAGTTCTTC. Translated, it gives CASSPVRTGGRTEQFF.

The genes are TRBV6-1 and TRBJ2-7; 7 nucleotides align to TRBD1. Trimming at V came to 7 bases and at J to 5 bases, leaving 5 bases not matched to a gene. The germline CDR1 and CDR2 sequences are MNHNS and SASEGT. This CDR3 comprises 12 residues. The CDR3: CASIGQGDEQYF. For the CDR3, the DNA is TGTGCCAGCATAGGGCAGGGGGACGAGCAGTACTTC.

The chain recombines TRBV5-7 with TRBJ2-2, with a possible D match to TRBD1 (6 bases). TRBV5-7 is given ORF status, its function remaining uncertain. This CDR3 region has 17 residues. Trimming took off 6 bases at V and 6 bases at J, with 24 bases between the two ends. CDR3 coding DNA: TGTGCCAGCAAAAATACTAACAGGGTCGTAAGGGCCGGGGAGCTGTTTTTT. Amino acids: CASKNTNRVVRAGELFF.

Notes on this clone: The sample carries other DNA sequences with the same CDR3. The V gene is TRBV7-9, the J gene TRBJ1-1; D unclear. Germline V gene lookup returns CDR1 SEHNR and CDR2 FQNEAQ (reference sequence). Trimming took 5 bases from V and 3 from J, leaving 4 bases between them. This CDR3 has 11 residues. The chain's CDR3 is CASSPDTEAFF. In DNA form, the CDR3 reads TGTGCCAGCAGCCCCGACACTGAAGCTTTCTTT. Full variable domain (remainder filled in from reference TRBV7-9 and TRBJ1-1): DTGVSQNPRHKITKRGQNVTFRCDPISEHNRLYWYRQTLGQGPEFLTYFQNEAQLEKSRLLSDRFSAERPKGSFSTLEIQRTEQGDSAMYLCASSPDTEAFFGQGTRLTVV.

J is TRBJ1-2 and V is TRBV9; D remains unclear. V lost 0 bases and J lost 2, with 11 bases in between. Germline CDR1 SGDLS, CDR2 YYNGEE. The CDR3 has 15 amino acids. CDR3 sequence: CASSVGVWRNYGYTF. CDR3 in DNA: TGTGCCAGCAGCGTAGGTGTGTGGCGGAACTATGGCTACACCTTC.

The chain is built from TRBV6-5 and TRBJ2-1, with D unclear. The CDR3 is 13 residues long. V dropped 1 base and J dropped 10 bases, with 11 bases sitting between them. Germline V lookup: CDR1 MNHEY, CDR2 SVGAGI. The CDR3 here is CASSYLRSREQFF. Here the CDR3 DNA reads TGTGCCAGCAGTTACTTGAGAAGTCGGGAGCAGTTCTTC.